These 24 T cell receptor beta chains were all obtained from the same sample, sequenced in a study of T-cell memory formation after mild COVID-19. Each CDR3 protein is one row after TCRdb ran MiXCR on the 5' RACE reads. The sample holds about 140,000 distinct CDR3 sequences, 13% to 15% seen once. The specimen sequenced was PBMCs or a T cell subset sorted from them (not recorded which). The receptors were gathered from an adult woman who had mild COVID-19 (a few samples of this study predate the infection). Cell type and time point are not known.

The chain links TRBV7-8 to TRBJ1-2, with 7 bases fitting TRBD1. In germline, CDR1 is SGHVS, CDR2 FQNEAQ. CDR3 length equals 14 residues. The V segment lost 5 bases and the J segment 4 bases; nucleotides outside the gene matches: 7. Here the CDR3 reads CASSPETGFYGYTF. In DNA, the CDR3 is TGTGCCAGCAGCCCAGAGACAGGGTTCTATGGCTACACCTTC.

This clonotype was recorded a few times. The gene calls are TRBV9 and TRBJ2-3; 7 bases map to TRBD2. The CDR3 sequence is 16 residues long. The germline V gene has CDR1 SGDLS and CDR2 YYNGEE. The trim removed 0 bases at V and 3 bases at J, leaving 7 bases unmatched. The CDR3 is CASSVESGVITDTQYF. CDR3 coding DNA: TGTGCCAGCAGCGTAGAGAGCGGGGTCATAACAGATACGCAGTATTTT.

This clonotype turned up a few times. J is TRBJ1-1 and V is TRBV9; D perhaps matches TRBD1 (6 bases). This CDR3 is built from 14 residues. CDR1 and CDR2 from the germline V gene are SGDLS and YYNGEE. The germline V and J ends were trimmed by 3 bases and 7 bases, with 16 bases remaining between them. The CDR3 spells CASSEQGDGVEAFF. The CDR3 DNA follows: TGTGCCAGCAGCGAACAGGGCGACGGGGTTGAAGCTTTCTTT.

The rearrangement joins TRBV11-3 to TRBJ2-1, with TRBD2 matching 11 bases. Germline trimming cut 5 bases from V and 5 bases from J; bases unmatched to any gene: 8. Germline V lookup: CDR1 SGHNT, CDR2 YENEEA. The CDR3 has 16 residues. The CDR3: CASSDSGRALHNEQFF. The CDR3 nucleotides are TGTGCCAGCAGCGATAGCGGGAGGGCCCTCCACAATGAGCAGTTCTTC.

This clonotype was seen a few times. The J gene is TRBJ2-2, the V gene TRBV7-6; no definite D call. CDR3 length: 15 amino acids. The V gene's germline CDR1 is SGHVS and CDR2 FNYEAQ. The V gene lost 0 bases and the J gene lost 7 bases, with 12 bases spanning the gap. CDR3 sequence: CASSLAKWADGELFF. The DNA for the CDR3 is TGTGCCAGCAGCTTAGCCAAATGGGCGGACGGGGAGCTGTTTTTT.

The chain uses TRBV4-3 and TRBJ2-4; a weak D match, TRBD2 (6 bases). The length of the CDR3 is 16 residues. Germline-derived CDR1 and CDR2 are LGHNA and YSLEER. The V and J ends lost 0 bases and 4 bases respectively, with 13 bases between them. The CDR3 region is CASSQDWRVRKNIQYF. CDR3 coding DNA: TGCGCCAGCAGCCAAGATTGGAGGGTTCGGAAAAACATTCAGTACTTC.

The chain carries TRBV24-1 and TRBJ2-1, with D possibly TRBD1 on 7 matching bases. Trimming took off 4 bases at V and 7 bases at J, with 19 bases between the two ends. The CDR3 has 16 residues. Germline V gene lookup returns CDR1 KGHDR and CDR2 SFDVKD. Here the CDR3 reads CATSEGAGQRGNEQFF. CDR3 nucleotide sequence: TGTGCCACCAGTGAGGGGGCGGGACAGCGTGGGAATGAGCAGTTCTTC.

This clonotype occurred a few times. The CDR3 nucleotides read TGCAGTGCTCCGGCCGGGGTCGGGGCCTACGAGCAGTACTTC. Residues: CSAPAGVGAYEQYF. This chain links TRBV20-1 with TRBJ2-7; D perhaps matches TRBD2 (5 bases). This CDR3 is 14 amino acids long. Trimming stripped 5 bases from V and 2 bases from J, with 16 bases between. Germline values: CDR1 DFQATT, CDR2 SNEGSKA (reference sequence).

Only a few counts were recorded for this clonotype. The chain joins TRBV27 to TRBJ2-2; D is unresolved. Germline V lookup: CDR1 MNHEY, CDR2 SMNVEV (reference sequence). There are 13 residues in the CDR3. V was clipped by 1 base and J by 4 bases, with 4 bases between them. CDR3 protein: CASSLWSTGELFF. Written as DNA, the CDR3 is TGTGCCAGCAGTTTATGGAGCACCGGGGAGCTGTTTTTT.

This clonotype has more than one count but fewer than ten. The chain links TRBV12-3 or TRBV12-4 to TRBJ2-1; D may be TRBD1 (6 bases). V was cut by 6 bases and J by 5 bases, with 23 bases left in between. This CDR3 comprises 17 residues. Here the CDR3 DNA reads TGTGCCAGCAGGCCACTCCCAGGGGAAACTCCCAACAATGAGCAGTTCTTC. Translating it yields CASRPLPGETPNNEQFF.

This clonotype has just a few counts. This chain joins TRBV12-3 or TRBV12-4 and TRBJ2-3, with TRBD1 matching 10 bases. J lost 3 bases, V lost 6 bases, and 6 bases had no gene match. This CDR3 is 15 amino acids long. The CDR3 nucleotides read TGTGCCAGCAGCCCTGGACAGGGGGGGACAGATACGCAGTATTTT. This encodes CASSPGQGGTDTQYF.

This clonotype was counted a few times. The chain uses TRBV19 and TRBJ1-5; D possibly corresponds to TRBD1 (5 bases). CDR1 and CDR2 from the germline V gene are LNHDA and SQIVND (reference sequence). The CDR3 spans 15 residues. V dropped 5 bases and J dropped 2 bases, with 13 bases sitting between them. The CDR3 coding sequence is TGTGCCAGTAGTCGCAGGGCAAGCGGCAATCAGCCCCAGCATTTT. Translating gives CASSRRASGNQPQHF.

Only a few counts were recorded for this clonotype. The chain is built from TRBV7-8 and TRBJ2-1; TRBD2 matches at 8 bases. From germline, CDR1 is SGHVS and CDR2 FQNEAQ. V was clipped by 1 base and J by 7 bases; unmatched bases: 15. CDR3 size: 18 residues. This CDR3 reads CASSLGGLGGRIWNEQFF. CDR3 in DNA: TGTGCCAGCAGCTTAGGAGGCTTGGGCGGGAGGATCTGGAATGAGCAGTTCTTC.

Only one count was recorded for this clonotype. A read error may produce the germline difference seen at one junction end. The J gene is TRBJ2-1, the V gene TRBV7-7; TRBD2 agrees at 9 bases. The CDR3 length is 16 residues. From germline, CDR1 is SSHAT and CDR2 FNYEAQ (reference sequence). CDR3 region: CASSLVSGSPYNEQFF. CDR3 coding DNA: TGTGCTAGCAGCTTAGTTAGCGGGAGTCCCTACAATGAGCAGTTCTTC.

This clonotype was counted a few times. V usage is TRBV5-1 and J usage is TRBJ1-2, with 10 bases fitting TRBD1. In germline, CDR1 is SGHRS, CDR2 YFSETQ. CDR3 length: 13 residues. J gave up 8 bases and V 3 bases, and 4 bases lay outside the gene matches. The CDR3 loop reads CASSYGQGDGYTF. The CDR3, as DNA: TGCGCCAGCAGCTATGGACAGGGGGACGGCTACACCTTC. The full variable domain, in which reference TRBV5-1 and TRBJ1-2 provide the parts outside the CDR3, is KAGVTQTPRYLIKTRGQQVTLSCSPISGHRSVSWYQQTPGQGLQFLFEYFSETQRNKGNFPGRFSGRQFSNSRSEMNVSTLELGDSALYLCASSYGQGDGYTFGSGTRLTVV.

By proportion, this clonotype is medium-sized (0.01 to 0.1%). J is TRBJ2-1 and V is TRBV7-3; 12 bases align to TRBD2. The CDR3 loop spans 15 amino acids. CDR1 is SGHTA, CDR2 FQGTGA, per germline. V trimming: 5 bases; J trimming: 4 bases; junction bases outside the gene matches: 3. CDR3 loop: CASSLGLAGYNEQFF. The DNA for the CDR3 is TGTGCCAGCAGCCTCGGACTAGCGGGGTACAATGAGCAGTTCTTC.

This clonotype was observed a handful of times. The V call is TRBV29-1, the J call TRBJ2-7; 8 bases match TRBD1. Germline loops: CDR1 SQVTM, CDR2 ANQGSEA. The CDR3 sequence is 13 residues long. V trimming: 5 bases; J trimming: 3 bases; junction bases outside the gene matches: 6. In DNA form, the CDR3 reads TGCAGCGTTCTTGACAGGGGAAGCTACGAGCAGTACTTC. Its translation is CSVLDRGSYEQYF.

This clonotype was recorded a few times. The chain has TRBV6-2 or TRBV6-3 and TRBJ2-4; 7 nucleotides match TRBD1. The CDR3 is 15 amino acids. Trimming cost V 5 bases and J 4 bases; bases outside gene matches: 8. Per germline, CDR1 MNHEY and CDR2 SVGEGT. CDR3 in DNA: TGTGCCAGCAGTCCCCTCCGGGACAGAAAAAACATTCAGTACTTC. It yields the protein CASSPLRDRKNIQYF.

The CDR3 bases are TGTGCCAGCAGGATAGCTTTTACCACTGAAGCTTTCTTT. This translates into CASRIAFTTEAFF. The chain is built from TRBV6-6 and TRBJ1-1; D is ambiguous. The CDR3 totals 13 residues. The V gene's germline CDR1 is MNHNY and CDR2 SVGAGI (reference sequence). V was trimmed by 6 bases and J by 4 bases, leaving 12 bases between them.

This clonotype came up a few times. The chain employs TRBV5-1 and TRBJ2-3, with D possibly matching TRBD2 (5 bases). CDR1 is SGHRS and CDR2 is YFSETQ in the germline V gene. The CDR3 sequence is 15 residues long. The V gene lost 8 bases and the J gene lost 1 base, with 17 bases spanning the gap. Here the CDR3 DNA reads TGCGCCAGTTTAGAGGGCCTGTGGGGCACAGATACGCAGTATTTT. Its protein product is CASLEGLWGTDTQYF.

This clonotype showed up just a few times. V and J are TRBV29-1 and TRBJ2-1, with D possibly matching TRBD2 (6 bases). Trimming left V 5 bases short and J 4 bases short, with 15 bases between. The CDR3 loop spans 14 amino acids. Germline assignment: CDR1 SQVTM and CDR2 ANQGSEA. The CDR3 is CSVKPGESYNEQFF. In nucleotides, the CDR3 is TGCAGCGTTAAACCGGGGGAATCGTACAATGAGCAGTTCTTC.

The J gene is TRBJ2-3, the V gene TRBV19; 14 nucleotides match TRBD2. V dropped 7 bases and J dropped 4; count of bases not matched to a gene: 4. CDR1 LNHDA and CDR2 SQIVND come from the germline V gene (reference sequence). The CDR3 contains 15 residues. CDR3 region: CASTPGLAGADTQYF. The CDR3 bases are TGTGCCAGTACCCCGGGACTAGCGGGAGCAGATACGCAGTATTTT.

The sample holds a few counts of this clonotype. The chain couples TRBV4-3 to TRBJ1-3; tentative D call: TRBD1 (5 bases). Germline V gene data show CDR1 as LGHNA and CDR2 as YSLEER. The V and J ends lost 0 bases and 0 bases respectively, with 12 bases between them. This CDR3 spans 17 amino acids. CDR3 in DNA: TGCGCCAGCAGCCAAGACTGGGACCTTCTCTCTGGAAACACCATATATTTT. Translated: CASSQDWDLLSGNTIYF.

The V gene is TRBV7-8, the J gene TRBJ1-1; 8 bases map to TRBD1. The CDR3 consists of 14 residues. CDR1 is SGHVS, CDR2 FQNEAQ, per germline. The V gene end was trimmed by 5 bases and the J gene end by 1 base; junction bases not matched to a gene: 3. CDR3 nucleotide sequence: TGTGCCAGCAGCCCGGACAGGGCGAACACTGAAGCTTTCTTT. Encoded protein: CASSPDRANTEAFF.